Listed below are T cell receptor beta chains from one sample, sequenced in a study of blood T cell repertoires in COVID-19. TCRdb's table, derived via immunoSEQ multiplex PCR, lists solely in-frame clones and lacks some. In the table there are a few hundred thousand clones, over 75% of which are singletons. Sequencing was done on a sample of PBMCs or T cells enriched from blood (not recorded which). The receptors derive from a middle-aged woman who had recovered from COVID-19. The CDR3 runs from the conserved cysteine through the conserved F or W. A D gene is named only where the DNA matches it firmly.

d_call,v_call,cdr3_aa
-,TRBV11-3,CASSLAYEGTEKLFF
TRBD1,TRBV28,CASIQQGGRYEQYF
-,TRBV3-1/TRBV3-2,CASSQWEQVNYGYTF
-,TRBV7-3,CASSERRKGGGNQPQHF
-,TRBV2,CASSEGQVQETQYF
-,TRBV6-2/TRBV6-3,CASSYSKEGGFYEQYF
TRBD2,TRBV11-3,CASSLSGRSEQFF
TRBD1,TRBV2,CASSAPRDRGDTQYF
TRBD2,TRBV11-2,CASSATSGVQETQYF
TRBD1,TRBV2,CASRGQGAGTDTQYF
-,TRBV7-2,CASSLGDTYEQYF
TRBD1,TRBV5-1,CASSSTTGGIGGYTF
TRBD2,TRBV7-9,CASSAKAAGLAAYNEQFF
-,TRBV28,CASSFKRNTDTQYF
-,TRBV4-1,CASSHPKGISSYNEQFF
TRBD2,TRBV7-2,CASTRGGLETQYF
-,TRBV5-1,CASSLRQHEQFF
TRBD1,TRBV10-3,CAISEGQGGNTGELFF
-,TRBV5-1,CASSPGGTAGGNTIYF
-,TRBV19,CASNGRGGGYEQYF
-,TRBV27,CASSLWGYSNQPQHF
TRBD1,TRBV7-9,CASSSGQGSYNSPLHF